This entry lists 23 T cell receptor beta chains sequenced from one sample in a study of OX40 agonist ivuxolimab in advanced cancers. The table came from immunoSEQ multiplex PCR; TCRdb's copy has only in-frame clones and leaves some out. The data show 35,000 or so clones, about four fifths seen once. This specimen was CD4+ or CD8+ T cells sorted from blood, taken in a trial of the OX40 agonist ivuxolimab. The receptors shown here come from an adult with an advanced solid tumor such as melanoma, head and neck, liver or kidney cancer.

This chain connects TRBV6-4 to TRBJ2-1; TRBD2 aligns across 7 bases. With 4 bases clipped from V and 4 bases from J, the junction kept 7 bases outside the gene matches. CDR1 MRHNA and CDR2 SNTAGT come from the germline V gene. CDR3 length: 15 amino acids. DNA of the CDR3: TGTGCCAGCAGTGTGAGCGGGGACCCTTACAATGAGCAGTTCTTC. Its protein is CASSVSGDPYNEQFF.

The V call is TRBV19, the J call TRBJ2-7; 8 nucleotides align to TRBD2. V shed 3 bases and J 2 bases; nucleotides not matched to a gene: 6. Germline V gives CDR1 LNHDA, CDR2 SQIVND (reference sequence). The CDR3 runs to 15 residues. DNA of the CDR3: TGTGCCAGTAGTATCGCGGGGGGAACGACCTACGAGCAGTACTTC. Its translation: CASSIAGGTTYEQYF.

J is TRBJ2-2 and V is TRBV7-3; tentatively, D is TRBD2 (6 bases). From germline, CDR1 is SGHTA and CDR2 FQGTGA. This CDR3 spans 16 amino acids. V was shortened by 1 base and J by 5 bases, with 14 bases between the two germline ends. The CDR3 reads CASSLISGTHTGELFF. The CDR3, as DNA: TGTGCCAGCAGCTTAATTTCCGGGACTCATACCGGGGAGCTGTTTTTT.

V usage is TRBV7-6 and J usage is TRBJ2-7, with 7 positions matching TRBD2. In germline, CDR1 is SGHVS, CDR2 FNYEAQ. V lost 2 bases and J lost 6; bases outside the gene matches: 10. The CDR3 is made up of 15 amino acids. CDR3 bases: TGTGCCAGCAGCTTAACGACTAGCAATGTCGGCGAGCAGTACTTC. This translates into CASSLTTSNVGEQYF.

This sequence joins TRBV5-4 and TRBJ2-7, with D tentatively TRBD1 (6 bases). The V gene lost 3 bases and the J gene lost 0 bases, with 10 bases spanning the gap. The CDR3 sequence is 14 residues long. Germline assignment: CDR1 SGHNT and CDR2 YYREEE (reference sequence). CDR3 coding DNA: TGTGCCAGCAGCTCCAGACAGGTCTCCTACGAGCAGTACTTC. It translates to CASSSRQVSYEQYF. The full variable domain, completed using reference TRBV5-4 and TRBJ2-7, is ETGVTQSPTHLIKTRGQQVTLRCSSQSGHNTVSWYQQALGQGPQFIFQYYREEENGRGNFPPRFSGLQFPNYSSELNVNALELDDSALYLCASSSRQVSYEQYFGPGTRLTVT.

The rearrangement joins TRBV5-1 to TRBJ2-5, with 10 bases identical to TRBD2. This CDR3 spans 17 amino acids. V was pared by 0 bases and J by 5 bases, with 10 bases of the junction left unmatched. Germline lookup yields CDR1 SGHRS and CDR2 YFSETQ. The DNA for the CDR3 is TGCGCCAGCAGCTTGGGCCCCCGAGCGGGAGGGCTGGAGACCCAGTACTTC. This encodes CASSLGPRAGGLETQYF.

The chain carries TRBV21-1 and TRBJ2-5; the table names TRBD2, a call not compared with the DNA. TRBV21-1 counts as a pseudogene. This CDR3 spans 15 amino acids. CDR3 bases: TGTGCCAGCAGCGGGGGGGCCTCGACCCAAGAGACCCAGTACTTC. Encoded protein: CASSGGASTQETQYF.

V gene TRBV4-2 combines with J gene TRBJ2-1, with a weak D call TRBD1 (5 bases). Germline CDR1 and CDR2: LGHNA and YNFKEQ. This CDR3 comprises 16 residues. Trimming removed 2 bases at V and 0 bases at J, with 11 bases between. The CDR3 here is CASSQSGQGSYNEQFF. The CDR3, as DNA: TGTGCCAGCAGCCAATCCGGGCAGGGCTCCTACAATGAGCAGTTCTTC.

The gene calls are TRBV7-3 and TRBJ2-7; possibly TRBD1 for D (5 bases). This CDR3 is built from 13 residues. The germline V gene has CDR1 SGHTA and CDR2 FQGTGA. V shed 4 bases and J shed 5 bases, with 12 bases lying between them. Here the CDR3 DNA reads TGTGCCAGCAGCTCAGGGCCCAGGGACGAGCAGTACTTC. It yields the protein CASSSGPRDEQYF.

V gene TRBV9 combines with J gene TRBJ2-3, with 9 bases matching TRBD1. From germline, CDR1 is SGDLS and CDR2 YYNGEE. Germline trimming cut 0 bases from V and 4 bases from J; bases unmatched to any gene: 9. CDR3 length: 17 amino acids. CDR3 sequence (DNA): TGTGCCAGCAGCGTAGGGGGAGGGACAGGGTTCGCAGATACGCAGTATTTT. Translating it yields CASSVGGGTGFADTQYF.

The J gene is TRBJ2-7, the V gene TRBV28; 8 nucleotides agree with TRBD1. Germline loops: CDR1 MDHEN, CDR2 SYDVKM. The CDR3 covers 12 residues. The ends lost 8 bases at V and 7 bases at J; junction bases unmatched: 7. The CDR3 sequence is CASSRGRGEQYF. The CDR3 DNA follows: TGTGCCAGCTCCAGGGGGCGAGGAGAGCAGTACTTC.

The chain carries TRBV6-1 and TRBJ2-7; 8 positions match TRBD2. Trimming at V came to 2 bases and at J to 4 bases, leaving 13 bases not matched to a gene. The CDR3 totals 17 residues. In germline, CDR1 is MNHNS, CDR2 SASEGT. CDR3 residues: CASSESIGGVGLYEQYF. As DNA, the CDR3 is TGTGCCAGCAGTGAATCGATCGGGGGGGTAGGTTTGTACGAGCAGTACTTC.

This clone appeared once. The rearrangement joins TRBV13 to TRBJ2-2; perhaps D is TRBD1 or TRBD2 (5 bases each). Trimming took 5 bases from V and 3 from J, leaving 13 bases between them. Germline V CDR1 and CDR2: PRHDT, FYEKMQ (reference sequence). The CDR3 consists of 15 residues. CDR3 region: CASSPRGLYTGELFF. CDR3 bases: TGTGCCAGCAGCCCCCGGGGCCTTTACACCGGGGAGCTGTTTTTT.

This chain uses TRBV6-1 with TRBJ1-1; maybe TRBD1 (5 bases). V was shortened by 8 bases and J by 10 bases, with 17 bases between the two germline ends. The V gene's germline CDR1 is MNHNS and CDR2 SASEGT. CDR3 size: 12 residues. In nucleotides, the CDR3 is TGTGCCAGCCGACAACCAGGGTTAGGAGCTTTCTTT. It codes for CASRQPGLGAFF.

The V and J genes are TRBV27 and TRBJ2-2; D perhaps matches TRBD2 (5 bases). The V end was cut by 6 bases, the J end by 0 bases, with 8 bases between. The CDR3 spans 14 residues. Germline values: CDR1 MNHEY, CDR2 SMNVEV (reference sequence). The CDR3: CASRWGANTGELFF. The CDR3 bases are TGTGCCAGCAGGTGGGGAGCGAACACCGGGGAGCTGTTTTTT.

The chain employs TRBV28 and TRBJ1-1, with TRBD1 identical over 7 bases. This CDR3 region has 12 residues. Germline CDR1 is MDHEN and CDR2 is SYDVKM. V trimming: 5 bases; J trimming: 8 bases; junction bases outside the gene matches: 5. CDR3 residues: CASSETGSEAFF. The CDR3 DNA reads TGTGCCAGCAGTGAGACAGGGTCGGAAGCTTTCTTT.

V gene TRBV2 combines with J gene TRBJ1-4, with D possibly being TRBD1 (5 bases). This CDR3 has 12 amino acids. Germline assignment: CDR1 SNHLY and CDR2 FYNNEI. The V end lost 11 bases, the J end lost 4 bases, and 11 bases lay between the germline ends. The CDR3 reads CAGRGLNEKLFF. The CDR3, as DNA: TGTGCCGGTAGGGGCCTTAATGAAAAACTGTTTTTT.

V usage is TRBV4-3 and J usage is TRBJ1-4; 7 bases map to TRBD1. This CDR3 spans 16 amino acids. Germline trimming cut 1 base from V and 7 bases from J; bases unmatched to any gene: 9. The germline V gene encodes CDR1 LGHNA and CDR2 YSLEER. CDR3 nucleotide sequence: TGCGCCAGCAGCCAAGGAGGGGGCGCGGTGGGTGAAAAACTGTTTTTT. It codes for CASSQGGGAVGEKLFF.

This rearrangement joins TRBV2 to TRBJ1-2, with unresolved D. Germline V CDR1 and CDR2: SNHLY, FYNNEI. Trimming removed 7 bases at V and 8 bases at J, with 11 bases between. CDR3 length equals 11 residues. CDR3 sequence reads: CASIVIGGYTF. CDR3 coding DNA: TGTGCCAGCATCGTCATTGGGGGCTACACCTTC.

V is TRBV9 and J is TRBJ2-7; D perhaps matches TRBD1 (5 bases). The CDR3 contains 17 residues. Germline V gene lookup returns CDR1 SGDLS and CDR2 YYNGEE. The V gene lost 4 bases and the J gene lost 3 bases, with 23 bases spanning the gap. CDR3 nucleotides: TGTGCCAGCAGCAACCCCGGAAAGGGGTTAGCTAGCTACGAGCAGTACTTC. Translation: CASSNPGKGLASYEQYF.

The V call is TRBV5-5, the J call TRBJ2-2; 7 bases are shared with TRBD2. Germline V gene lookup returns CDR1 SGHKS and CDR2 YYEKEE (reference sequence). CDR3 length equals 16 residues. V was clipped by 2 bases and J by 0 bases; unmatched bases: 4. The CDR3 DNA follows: TGTGCCAGCAGCTTTTCAGCGGGATCGAACACCGGGGAGCTGTTTTTT. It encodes CASSFSAGSNTGELFF.

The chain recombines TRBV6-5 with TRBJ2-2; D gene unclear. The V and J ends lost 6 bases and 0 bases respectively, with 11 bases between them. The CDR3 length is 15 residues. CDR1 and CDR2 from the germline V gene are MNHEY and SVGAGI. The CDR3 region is CASRTHDSNTGELFF. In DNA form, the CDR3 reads TGTGCCAGCAGAACTCACGATTCGAACACCGGGGAGCTGTTTTTT.

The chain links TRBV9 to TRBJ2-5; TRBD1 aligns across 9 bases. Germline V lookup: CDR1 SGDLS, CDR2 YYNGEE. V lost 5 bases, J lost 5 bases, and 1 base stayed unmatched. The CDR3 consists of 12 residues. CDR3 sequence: CASRDRGETQYF. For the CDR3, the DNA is TGTGCCAGCAGGGACAGGGGTGAGACCCAGTACTTC.